These T cell receptor beta chains were read from a single sample in a study of cytomegalovirus exposure and HLA in healthy donors. Assay used: immunoSEQ multiplex PCR; TCRdb lists only in-frame clones, some missing. The data contain 150,000 to 200,000 clones, about 81% of them seen just once; the ten biggest clones take up approximately 3.1%. The sequenced sample was PBMCs. All receptors derive from a woman aged 50 to 60 in good health and CMV-seropositive. Both conserved end residues are part of each CDR3. Fields, in order: V gene, J gene, CDR3 protein.

TRBV7-3	TRBJ1-6	CASSLDRASGSPLHF
TRBV5-6	TRBJ2-5	CASSSTGVKETQYF
TRBV5-1	TRBJ2-5	CASSLGTQTETQYF
TRBV2	TRBJ2-3	CASRGGPDTQYF
TRBV18	TRBJ2-3	CASGRDRRDTQYF
TRBV5-1	TRBJ2-4	CASSSIAGGLNIQYF
TRBV6-1	TRBJ1-5	CASKVREGNQPQHF
TRBV6-1	TRBJ1-2	CASGGFNYGYTF
TRBV6-5	TRBJ1-2	CASSYSRSGGGYTF
TRBV5-6	TRBJ2-7	CASRSTGLAFEQYF
TRBV10-1	TRBJ2-1	CASSLPGLPEQFF
TRBV2	TRBJ2-7	CASRSLRNSYEQYF